The 21 T cell receptor beta chains below all came from one sample that was sequenced in a study of cytomegalovirus exposure and HLA in healthy donors (TCRdb year 2017). The library relied on the immunoSEQ multiplex PCR assay. Drawn from immuneACCESS, this table holds only the in-frame rearrangements with V and J called that TCRdb kept. Clones are partly lost; checked studies trace under half to an unresolved V gene and leave the rest unexplained. The sample has 150,000 to 170,000 clones on record, roughly 90% of them singletons. Clones ranked in the top ten supply approximately 20% of the sample. The specimen was PBMCs. The receptors shown here come from a man in his late teens or twenties in good health and CMV-seropositive.

This clone was detected only once. The chain is built from TRBV4-1 and TRBJ2-1; D might be TRBD2 (7 bases). CDR1 and CDR2 (germline): MGHRA, YSYEKL. This CDR3 comprises 17 residues. V dropped 0 bases and J dropped 4 bases, with 16 bases sitting between them. This chain's CDR3 is CASSQDPRGARYNEQFF. CDR3 in DNA: TGCGCCAGCAGCCAAGATCCTCGGGGGGCTAGGTACAATGAGCAGTTCTTC.

The V and J genes are TRBV7-9 and TRBJ1-5; D ambiguous. There are 15 residues in the CDR3. From germline, CDR1 is SEHNR and CDR2 FQNEAQ (reference sequence). V was trimmed by 5 bases and J by 2 bases, leaving 13 bases between them. This CDR3 reads CASSPAGQGNQPQHF. The CDR3 coding sequence is TGTGCCAGCAGCCCCGCTGGGCAGGGCAATCAGCCCCAGCATTTT. The variable domain in full, with the rest retrieved from reference TRBV7-9 and TRBJ1-5, is DTGVSQNPRHKITKRGQNVTFRCDPISEHNRLYWYRQTLGQGPEFLTYFQNEAQLEKSRLLSDRFSAERPKGSFSTLEIQRTEQGDSAMYLCASSPAGQGNQPQHFGDGTRLSIL.

The V gene is TRBV6-5, the J gene TRBJ1-1; 7 nucleotides match TRBD1. This CDR3 has 15 residues. Germline loops: CDR1 MNHEY, CDR2 SVGAGI. With 8 bases clipped from V and 4 bases from J, the junction kept 13 bases outside the gene matches. The CDR3 DNA follows: TGTGCCAGCCTAATAAAAGGACAGGCGCTCACTGAAGCTTTCTTT. Encoded protein: CASLIKGQALTEAFF.

This rearrangement joins TRBV2 to TRBJ1-6; TRBD1 aligns across 10 bases. Looked up from germline, CDR1 is SNHLY and CDR2 is FYNNEI. The CDR3 totals 16 residues. The V gene end was trimmed by 9 bases and the J gene end by 12 bases; junction bases not matched to a gene: 17. The CDR3 nucleotides read TGTGCCAGTCATATCAAATGGGGGACAGGGGAGTTACCCCTCCACTTT. This translates into CASHIKWGTGELPLHF.

V is TRBV2 and J is TRBJ2-7; D possibly corresponds to TRBD2 (5 bases). Germline-derived CDR1 and CDR2 are SNHLY and FYNNEI. Between the trimmed V and J ends, which lost 7 bases and 7 bases, there was a span of 23 bases. The CDR3 covers 15 residues. CDR3 DNA: TGTGCCAGCAAAACGGGGTCAAAGGGAGTGGGGGAGCAGTACTTC. This codes for CASKTGSKGVGEQYF.

This rearrangement joins TRBV5-4 to TRBJ2-1; TRBD1 matches 7 bases. The length of the CDR3 is 13 residues. CDR1 SGHNT and CDR2 YYREEE come from the germline V gene (reference sequence). V lost 4 bases to trimming and J lost 8 bases; unmatched junction nucleotides: 6. The CDR3 loop reads CASSPRQGHEQFF. CDR3 nucleotides: TGTGCCAGCAGCCCAAGACAGGGTCATGAGCAGTTCTTC.

This clone was counted a few times. This chain uses TRBV10-1 with TRBJ2-7, with TRBD1 identical over 9 bases. The ends lost 2 bases at V and 2 bases at J; junction bases unmatched: 13. Germline V lookup: CDR1 WNHNN, CDR2 SYGVQD (reference sequence). The CDR3 is made up of 18 amino acids. The CDR3 loop reads CASSERRDRERGPYEQYF. In nucleotides, the CDR3 is TGCGCCAGCAGTGAGCGCCGGGACAGGGAGAGGGGACCCTACGAGCAGTACTTC.

This chain links TRBV5-4 with TRBJ2-7, with 12 bases fitting TRBD2. The germline CDR1 and CDR2 sequences are SGHNT and YYREEE (reference sequence). Trimming cost V 0 bases and J 0 bases; bases outside gene matches: 4. CDR3 length: 17 residues. CDR3 sequence: CASSLAGLAGSSYEQYF. The CDR3 DNA is TGTGCCAGCAGCTTGGCGGGACTAGCGGGTTCCTCCTACGAGCAGTACTTC.

The rearrangement joins TRBV30 to TRBJ1-4, with TRBD1 as a possible D gene (5 bases). Looked up from germline, CDR1 is GTSNPN and CDR2 is SVGIG (reference sequence). This CDR3 is built from 13 residues. Trimming cost V 0 bases and J 8 bases, with 10 bases left between them. In DNA form, the CDR3 reads TGTGCCTGGAGTGTGGCGGGGCCGGAAAAACTGTTTTTT. This codes for CAWSVAGPEKLFF.

This clone was seen more than once but under ten times. This sequence joins TRBV4-1 and TRBJ1-5; D unresolved. Trimming removed 3 bases at V and 6 bases at J, with 9 bases between. CDR1 is MGHRA, CDR2 YSYEKL, per germline. The CDR3 has 13 amino acids. In DNA form, the CDR3 reads TGCGCCAGCAGCCAGGGCCTCCGTCAGCCCCAGCATTTT. Encoded protein: CASSQGLRQPQHF.

The chain recombines TRBV14 with TRBJ2-7; the D is unclear. The CDR3 extends over 12 amino acids. With 1 base removed from V and 6 bases from J, the gap between germline ends came to 7 bases. Germline lookup yields CDR1 SGHDN and CDR2 FVKESK. The CDR3: CASSQGRSEQYF. The CDR3 DNA sequence: TGTGCCAGCAGCCAAGGTCGGAGCGAGCAGTACTTC.

The V gene is TRBV19, the J gene TRBJ2-3, with D unclear. The V end lost 3 bases, the J end lost 5 bases, and 12 bases lay between the germline ends. This CDR3 has 14 amino acids. In germline, CDR1 is LNHDA, CDR2 SQIVND (reference sequence). This chain's CDR3 is CASSILVGLDTQYF. CDR3 nucleotides: TGTGCCAGTAGTATCCTAGTTGGTCTAGATACGCAGTATTTT.

This clone has a single count. The CDR3, as DNA: TGTGCCAGCAGCTTGAGGGGAAGAGCAACTAATGAAAAACTGTTTTTT. Translation gives CASSLRGRATNEKLFF. The chain has TRBV5-8 and TRBJ1-4, with D perhaps matching TRBD1 (5 bases). The CDR3 runs to 16 residues. V was cut by 1 base and J by 0 bases, with 10 bases left in between. Germline V gives CDR1 SGHTS, CDR2 YDEGEE.

The chain links TRBV9 to TRBJ1-2, with 10 bases matching TRBD1. The CDR3 has 15 amino acids. V was clipped by 4 bases and J by 6 bases; unmatched bases: 9. Germline V lookup: CDR1 SGDLS, CDR2 YYNGEE. In DNA form, the CDR3 reads TGTGCCAGCAGCACCCCCGGGACAGGGGCCCATGGCTACACCTTC. Translation: CASSTPGTGAHGYTF.

The chain is built from TRBV29-1 and TRBJ1-1; D not certain. The CDR3 is 13 residues long. Germline V gives CDR1 SQVTM, CDR2 ANQGSEA. Trimming cost V 4 bases and J 4 bases, with 13 bases left between them. CDR3 coding DNA: TGCAGCGTTGTATCCACTTACCTCACTGAAGCTTTCTTT. This encodes CSVVSTYLTEAFF.

This chain uses TRBV11-2 with TRBJ2-5; TRBD1 aligns across 7 bases. The CDR3 loop spans 16 amino acids. CDR1 is SGHAT and CDR2 is FQNNGV in the germline V gene. After removal of 1 base from V and 5 bases from J, the junction contained 10 bases not matched to a gene. This CDR3 reads CASSLGQGDVRETQYF. The CDR3 DNA reads as TGTGCCAGCAGCTTAGGGCAGGGGGATGTCCGGGAGACCCAGTACTTC.

V is TRBV10-3 and J is TRBJ1-5; 9 nucleotides agree with TRBD1. The CDR3 length is 15 residues. The trim removed 4 bases at V and 7 bases at J, leaving 8 bases unmatched. CDR1 is ENHRY, CDR2 SYGVKD, per germline. The CDR3, as DNA: TGTGCCATCAGTGTAGGGACAGGGATTGGACAGCCCCAGCATTTT. This gives the protein CAISVGTGIGQPQHF.

The chain carries TRBV6-1 and TRBJ2-7, with 10 bases matching TRBD1. The CDR3 is 17 residues long. The ends lost 4 bases at V and 2 bases at J; junction bases unmatched: 11. Germline CDR1 MNHNS, CDR2 SASEGT. The CDR3 region is CASSGQGAQLGAYEQYF. In nucleotides, the CDR3 is TGTGCCAGCAGTGGACAGGGGGCTCAACTGGGCGCCTACGAGCAGTACTTC.

The rearrangement links TRBV27 to TRBJ1-2, with D unclear. This CDR3 region has 13 residues. V shed 3 bases and J shed 5 bases, with 10 bases lying between them. CDR1 and CDR2 (germline): MNHEY, SMNVEV (reference sequence). CDR3 coding DNA: TGTGCCAGCAGTTTGGGAGTAGGGTATGGCTACACCTTC. Translation: CASSLGVGYGYTF.

The chain employs TRBV29-1 and TRBJ1-1, with D hard to call. CDR1 SQVTM and CDR2 ANQGSEA come from the germline V gene. V was cut by 3 bases and J by 1 base, with 9 bases left in between. This CDR3 contains 13 residues. The CDR3 DNA reads as TGCAGCGTTGACCGGGGTTCGAACACTGAAGCTTTCTTT. Its protein is CSVDRGSNTEAFF.

This sequence joins TRBV2 and TRBJ2-2; possible D gene TRBD1, 5 bases. The CDR3 loop spans 15 amino acids. The V and J ends lost 6 bases and 0 bases respectively, with 11 bases between them. In germline, CDR1 is SNHLY, CDR2 FYNNEI. Here the CDR3 DNA reads TGTGCCAGCAGCCATGGACAAGCGAACACCGGGGAGCTGTTTTTT. This translates into CASSHGQANTGELFF.